Listed below are T cell receptor beta chains from one sample, sequenced in a study of tumor-infiltrating lymphocytes in localized non-small cell lung cancer. Assay used: immunoSEQ multiplex PCR; TCRdb lists only in-frame clones, some missing. The sample consists of under 10,000 clones, 60% to 80% of them appearing once. Sequencing was performed on lung tumor tissue. The receptors here all came from a human donor with non-small cell lung cancer. CDR3s include the opening cysteine and the closing phenylalanine or tryptophan. Fields, in order: V gene, D gene, J gene, clone size, CDR3 protein, CDR3 DNA. The D gene is left open where the match is weak. Clone size is shown for a subset of rows, as once, few, many or a class of expanded clone.

>TRBV29-1|-|TRBJ2-7|few
CSVRQVSEQYF
TGCAGCGTTCGACAGGTTTCCGAGCAGTACTTC
>TRBV7-6|-|TRBJ2-2|medium-sized
CASSLEVQTAGELFF
TGTGCCAGCAGCTTAGAGGTTCAAACGGCCGGGGAGCTGTTTTTT
>TRBV7-2|TRBD2|TRBJ2-7|-
CASSLEGLASYEQYF
TGTGCCAGCAGCTTAGAAGGACTAGCGTCCTACGAGCAGTACTTC
>TRBV2|-|TRBJ1-3|few
CASLGQQDWNTIYF
TGTGCCAGCCTGGGGCAACAAGACTGGAACACCATATATTTT
>TRBV6-1|-|TRBJ1-1|-
CAISGVTGEDTEAFF
TGTGCCATCAGTGGCGTGACGGGAGAGGACACTGAAGCTTTCTTT
>TRBV11-2|TRBD2|TRBJ2-3|once
CASSLKEWRGGLDTQYF
TGTGCCAGCAGCTTGAAGGAATGGCGGGGGGGCCTTGATACGCAGTATTTT
>TRBV18|-|TRBJ2-7|-
CASSPPRVADHSYEQYF
TGTGCCAGCTCACCACCGCGAGTAGCGGATCACTCCTACGAGCAGTACTTC
>TRBV5-1|-|TRBJ1-4|-
CASSPLGQGVGKLFF
TGCGCCAGCAGCCCGTTGGGACAAGGTGTGGGAAAACTGTTTTTT
>TRBV5-1|-|TRBJ2-2|medium-sized
CASNEQGNTGELFF
TGCGCCAGCAATGAACAGGGGAACACCGGGGAGCTGTTTTTT
>TRBV5-1|-|TRBJ2-2|once
CASSLEGRTNTGELFF
TGCGCCAGCAGCTTGGAAGGCAGGACGAACACCGGGGAGCTGTTTTTT
>TRBV6-5|-|TRBJ2-6|-
CASRITGTGANVLTF
TGTGCCAGCAGAATTACAGGTACTGGGGCCAACGTCCTGACTTTC
>TRBV11-2|-|TRBJ1-2|-
CASSPDWANQANYGYTF
TGTGCCAGCAGCCCCGATTGGGCCAACCAAGCTAACTATGGCTACACCTTC
>TRBV10-1|TRBD2|TRBJ2-7|-
CASNPRTSGRAYEQYF
TGCGCCAGCAACCCCCGGACTAGCGGGAGAGCCTACGAGCAGTACTTC
>TRBV9|TRBD2|TRBJ2-4|-
CASSVEASGGAGNIQYF
TGTGCCAGCAGCGTAGAGGCTAGCGGGGGGGCAGGAAACATTCAGTACTTC
>TRBV10-3|-|TRBJ1-2|-
CAINPGWLNYGYTF
TGTGCCATCAACCCCGGCTGGCTGAACTATGGCTACACCTTC
>TRBV5-4|TRBD2|TRBJ2-1|-
CASSPTAGGYNEQFF
TGTGCCAGCAGCCCTACAGCGGGGGGGTACAATGAGCAGTTCTTC
>TRBV4-3|TRBD2|TRBJ2-7|-
CASSQGGSGGARSEQYF
TGCGCCAGCAGCCAAGGGGGGAGCGGGGGGGCCCGCTCCGAGCAGTACTTC
>TRBV4-3|TRBD2|TRBJ2-3|few
CASSQDLAAGGTDTQYF
TGCGCCAGCAGCCAAGATCTAGCAGCGGGGGGGACAGATACGCAGTATTTT
>TRBV7-8|-|TRBJ1-5|few
CASAPDSDNQPQHF
TGTGCCAGCGCCCCGGATTCAGATAATCAGCCCCAGCATTTT
>TRBV7-9|-|TRBJ2-3|-
CASSLGGVTTDTQYF
TGTGCCAGCAGCTTAGGCGGGGTAACCACAGATACGCAGTATTTT
>TRBV5-1|-|TRBJ1-6|-
CASSLESGMNNSPLHF
TGCGCCAGCAGCTTGGAGTCAGGGATGAATAATTCACCCCTCCACTTT
>TRBV6-5|-|TRBJ1-2|-
CASRAPGGQGYGYTF
TGTGCCAGCAGAGCCCCGGGGGGGCAGGGCTATGGCTACACCTTC
>TRBV5-1|-|TRBJ1-6|-
CASSIEGGYNSPLHF
TGCGCCAGCAGTATCGAGGGGGGTTATAATTCACCCCTCCACTTT
>TRBV15|TRBD2|TRBJ2-3|few
CATSQRRGGSTDTQYF
TGTGCCACCAGCCAAAGGCGGGGGGGCAGCACAGATACGCAGTATTTT
>TRBV25-1|-|TRBJ2-7|-
CASSKGTYEQYF
TGTGCCAGCAGTAAGGGGACCTACGAGCAGTACTTC
>TRBV14|-|TRBJ1-5|hyperexpanded
CASSQGSNSNQPQHF
TGTGCCAGCAGCCAAGGCAGTAATAGCAATCAGCCCCAGCATTTT
>TRBV30|-|TRBJ1-1|-
CAWSVRRGVTEAFF
TGTGCCTGGAGTGTACGTCGAGGGGTCACTGAAGCTTTCTTT
>TRBV6-1|TRBD2|TRBJ2-3|-
CASKVAGGDTQYF
TGTGCCAGCAAGGTTGCGGGGGGGGATACGCAGTATTTT
>TRBV5-4|-|TRBJ2-7|-
CASSSLRQANEQYF
TGTGCCAGCAGCTCCTTAAGACAGGCTAACGAGCAGTACTTC
>TRBV19|TRBD1|TRBJ1-5|-
CASSDRGGNQPQHF
TGTGCCAGTAGTGACAGGGGGGGAAATCAGCCCCAGCATTTT
>TRBV5-1|-|TRBJ2-1|few
CASSLAGQPSYNEQFF
TGCGCCAGCAGCTTGGCGGGTCAGCCGTCCTACAATGAGCAGTTCTTC
>TRBV2|TRBD1|TRBJ1-2|-
CASSVDRGHVGYTF
TGTGCCAGCAGTGTGGACAGGGGGCATGTTGGCTACACCTTC
>TRBV5-1|-|TRBJ1-1|-
CASSLAQGPGTEAFF
TGCGCCAGCAGCTTGGCTCAGGGGCCGGGCACTGAAGCTTTCTTT
>TRBV14|-|TRBJ1-1|-
CASSHPWGGLMGAFF
TGTGCCAGCAGCCATCCTTGGGGGGGATTAATGGGAGCTTTCTTT
>TRBV7-2|-|TRBJ1-1|-
CASILGVNTEAFF
TGTGCCAGCATCTTGGGGGTGAACACTGAAGCTTTCTTT
>TRBV6-1|TRBD1|TRBJ1-1|-
CASNPRGQGNTEAFF
TGTGCCAGCAACCCACGGGGACAGGGGAACACTGAAGCTTTCTTT
>TRBV6-5|-|TRBJ1-1|few
CASSYSTMVGEAFF
TGTGCCAGCAGTTACTCAACCATGGTAGGGGAAGCTTTCTTT
>TRBV6-6|TRBD2|TRBJ2-1|-
CASSATSGGADEQFF
TGTGCCAGCAGTGCCACTAGCGGGGGGGCGGATGAGCAGTTCTTC
>TRBV6-9|-|TRBJ1-2|-
CASSYLALWYGYTF
TGTGCCAGCAGTTATCTTGCCCTCTGGTATGGCTACACCTTC
>TRBV5-6|-|TRBJ1-1|-
CASSLGRGEAFF
TGTGCCAGCAGCTTAGGCAGGGGTGAAGCTTTCTTT
>TRBV19|-|TRBJ1-5|-
CASSSSTGHQPQHF
TGTGCCAGTAGTTCATCGACAGGACATCAGCCCCAGCATTTT
>TRBV9|-|TRBJ2-1|-
CASSAPQADRKQFF
TGTGCCAGCAGCGCGCCGCAAGCGGACAGAAAGCAGTTCTTC
>TRBV11-1|-|TRBJ1-1|-
CASSLSGNTEAFF
TGTGCCAGCAGCTTATCCGGGAACACTGAAGCTTTCTTT
>TRBV5-1|-|TRBJ2-3|-
CASFLRQATDTQYF
TGCGCCAGCTTCCTCCGGCAGGCCACAGATACGCAGTATTTT
>TRBV6-1|-|TRBJ1-6|-
CASSEFFEVSSPLHF
TGTGCCAGCAGTGAATTTTTTGAGGTGTCTTCACCCCTCCACTTT
>TRBV10-2|-|TRBJ2-5|-
CASNKGQETQYF
TGCGCCAGCAATAAGGGCCAAGAGACCCAGTACTTC
>TRBV6-5|-|TRBJ1-5|-
CASSSYQGIGNQPQHF
TGTGCCAGCAGTTCCTATCAGGGCATCGGCAATCAGCCCCAGCATTTT
>TRBV7-8|-|TRBJ1-5|once
CASSLAERNSNRNQPQHF
TGTGCCAGCAGCTTAGCGGAACGAAATTCGAATCGCAATCAGCCCCAGCATTTT
>TRBV19|-|TRBJ2-3|-
CASSRSGDTQYF
TGTGCCAGTAGTCGGAGTGGAGATACGCAGTATTTT
>TRBV16|-|TRBJ2-7|few
CASSLKTEQYF
TGTGCCAGCAGCCTCAAGACCGAGCAGTACTTC
>TRBV5-6|-|TRBJ1-1|-
CASSPLQGMNTEAFF
TGTGCCAGCAGCCCATTACAGGGCATGAACACTGAAGCTTTCTTT
>TRBV25-1|-|TRBJ1-3|-
CASSEYARSSGNTIYF
TGTGCCAGCAGTGAATACGCCAGGAGCTCTGGAAACACCATATATTTT
>TRBV28|TRBD1|TRBJ2-1|-
CASSPGQGNEQFF
TGTGCCAGCAGCCCTGGACAGGGCAATGAGCAGTTCTTC
>TRBV2|TRBD1|TRBJ2-2|-
CASRRDRLNTGELFF
TGTGCCAGCAGGCGGGACAGGTTAAACACCGGGGAGCTGTTTTTT